This TCR beta chain appears in the sequencing data of a study of shared clonotypes between healthy human individuals. This CDR3 spans 14 amino acids. Looked up from germline, CDR1 is MDHEN and CDR2 is SYDVKM. J was trimmed by 14 bases and V by 4 bases; bases with no gene match: 12. Naive CD8 cells lacked CD45RO, underwent positive selection for CCR7 and left out terminally differentiated effector memory CD45RA+ cells. The study ran the assay at deep level. Profiled with immunoSEQ multiplex PCR; TCRdb holds only in-frame clones, not every one. The sample lists approximately 810,000 clones, 80% to 95% occurring once.

The receptor's source is a man aged 25-40 years in good health. The sample was naive CD8+ T cells sorted from blood. V usage is TRBV28 and J usage is TRBJ2-1; TRBD1 matches 9 bases. The chain's CDR3 is CASSSRDRELLKFF. The CDR3 nucleotides are TGTGCCAGCAGTTCCCGGGACAGGGAGTTGTTAAAGTTCTTC.